These 4 T cell receptor beta chains originate from one sample sequenced in a study of cytomegalovirus exposure and HLA in healthy donors. PCR amplification relied on 60 Vbeta primers (plus 13 Jbeta primers). TCRdb keeps only in-frame clones here, not all; method: immunoSEQ multiplex PCR. The sample has 85,000 to 110,000 clones, around 77% seen once. The material sequenced was PBMCs. These TCRs come from a man aged 45 to 65 in good health and CMV-seropositive.

This clone was recorded once. The gene calls are TRBV5-1 and TRBJ2-7; a weak D match, TRBD2 (6 bases). This CDR3 has 13 amino acids. Germline V lookup: CDR1 SGHRS, CDR2 YFSETQ. V dropped 4 bases and J dropped 2 bases, with 10 bases sitting between them. The DNA for the CDR3 is TGCGCCAGCAGCGGGGGACTTGCCTACGAGCAGTACTTC. Residues: CASSGGLAYEQYF.

The chain employs TRBV9 and TRBJ2-5, with 9 bases identical to TRBD1. The end of the DNA aligns better with TRBJ2-7, so the J call may be wrong. This CDR3 has 14 amino acids. CDR1 SGDLS and CDR2 YYNGEE come from the germline V gene. CDR3 region: CASSVGQGGYEQYF. DNA for the CDR3: TGTGCCAGCAGCGTAGGACAGGGGGGATACGAGCAGTACTTC.

This chain connects TRBV11-2 to TRBJ2-4; 10 bases are shared with TRBD2. This CDR3 is built from 18 residues. J was trimmed by 0 bases and V by 1 base; bases with no gene match: 6. Germline V CDR1 and CDR2: SGHAT, FQNNGV. The CDR3 loop reads CASSLALAGRGAKNIQYF. CDR3 in DNA: TGTGCCAGCAGCTTAGCACTAGCGGGGCGCGGAGCCAAAAACATTCAGTACTTC.

The genes are TRBV6-1 and TRBJ2-7; 11 bases map to TRBD1. The germline V gene encodes CDR1 MNHNS and CDR2 SASEGT. The V and J ends lost 2 bases and 7 bases, in that order; junction bases with no gene match: 7. CDR3 length equals 15 residues. Written as DNA, the CDR3 is TGTGCCAGCAGTGAATTCTGGACAGGGGGCGGTGAGCAGTACTTC. Amino acid sequence: CASSEFWTGGGEQYF.